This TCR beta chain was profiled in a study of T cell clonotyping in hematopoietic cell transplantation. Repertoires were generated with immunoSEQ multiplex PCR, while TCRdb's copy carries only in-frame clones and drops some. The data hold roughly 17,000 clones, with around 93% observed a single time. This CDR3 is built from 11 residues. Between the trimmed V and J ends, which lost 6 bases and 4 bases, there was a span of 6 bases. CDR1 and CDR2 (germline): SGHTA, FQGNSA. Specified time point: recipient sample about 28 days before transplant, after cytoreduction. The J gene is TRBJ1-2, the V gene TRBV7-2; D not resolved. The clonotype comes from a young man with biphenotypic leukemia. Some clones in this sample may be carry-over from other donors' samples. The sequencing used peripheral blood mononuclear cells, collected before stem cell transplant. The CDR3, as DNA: TGTGCCAGCAGAAAGGGCTATGGCTACACCTTC. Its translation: CASRKGYGYTF.